A single sample is the source of the 5 T cell receptor beta chains below, sequenced in a study of beta chain features in type 1 diabetes. Study-level points and caveats: Researchers report that Type 1 diabetes patients had moderately but significantly shorter TCRB CDR3s across all four CD4+ subsets.

Antigens for these TCRs are unknown. The study reverse transcribed the entire isolated RNA, so it sequenced expressed TCRB transcripts. Repertoires were generated with immunoSEQ multiplex PCR, while TCRdb's copy carries only in-frame clones and drops some. The table lists 120,000 or so clones, around 17% of them singletons. The sample was central memory CD4+ T cells from blood. These receptor sequences come from a man aged 30-40 years with type 1 diabetes.

This clone was found a few times. The chain is built from TRBV7-9 and TRBJ1-4; 9 bases match TRBD1. Unmatched junction bases numbered 5, after V lost 4 bases and J lost 2 bases. In germline, CDR1 is SEHNR, CDR2 FQNEAQ (reference sequence). CDR3 length: 16 amino acids. CDR3 nucleotide sequence: TGTGCCAGCAGCTCCGGGACAGGGAGGACTAATGAAAAACTGTTTTTT. This gives the protein CASSSGTGRTNEKLFF.

The chain has TRBV6-1 and TRBJ2-1, with 7 bases fitting TRBD1. The trim removed 9 bases at V and 5 bases at J, leaving 7 bases unmatched. CDR3 length equals 13 residues. CDR1 and CDR2 (germline): MNHNS, SASEGT. The CDR3 sequence: CASTGQKDNEQFF. CDR3 coding DNA: TGTGCCAGTACGGGACAGAAAGACAATGAGCAGTTCTTC.

Points on this clone: One junction end disagrees with the germline gene, perhaps due to a read error. The chain combines TRBV7-2 with TRBJ2-5; D unresolved. CDR1 SGHTA and CDR2 FQGNSA come from the germline V gene. The CDR3 is 12 residues long. CDR3 protein: CVSSLIQETQYF. The CDR3 nucleotides are TGTGTCAGCAGCTTAATCCAAGAGACCCAGTACTTC.

The chain recombines TRBV11-3 with TRBJ2-7; D remains ambiguous. V was pared by 1 base and J by 3 bases, with 4 bases between. Germline V lookup: CDR1 SGHNT, CDR2 YENEEA. The CDR3 totals 12 residues. CDR3 bases: TGTGCCAGCAGCTTAGGGATCTACGAGCAGTACTTC. Translated, it gives CASSLGIYEQYF.

The chain links TRBV5-6 to TRBJ2-1, with D perhaps TRBD2 (6 bases). The V end was cut by 5 bases, the J end by 8 bases, with 11 bases between. The CDR3 spans 12 residues. Germline assignment: CDR1 SGHDT and CDR2 YYEEEE. The CDR3 bases are TGTGCCAGCAGTCCGGGGGTGTATGAGCAGTTCTTC. It translates to CASSPGVYEQFF. Full variable domain (rest looked up from reference TRBV5-6 and TRBJ2-1): DAGVTQSPTHLIKTRGQQVTLRCSPKSGHDTVSWYQQALGQGPQFIFQYYEEEERQRGNFPDRFSGHQFPNYSSELNVNALLLGDSALYLCASSPGVYEQFFGPGTRLTVL.